This entry lists 30 T cell receptor beta chains sequenced from one sample in a study of CXCR3-negative and CXCR3-positive naive CD8 T cells. UMI-labeled TRB cDNA libraries were prepared by 5' RACE. Each CDR3 protein gets one entry in TCRdb, which reprocessed the 5' RACE reads and gives no DNA. This table holds 70,000 to 95,000 distinct CDR3 sequences. Sample: naive CXCR3- CD8+ T cells from blood. Subset in this sample: CD45RO-CCR7+CD27+CD95- naive CD8+ T cells lacking CXCR3 (TNR3-). The receptors were gathered from a human donor in good health. Some clones in this sample may be carry-over from other donors' samples.

V gene TRBV13 combines with J gene TRBJ2-5; TCRdb returns TRBD2, unconfirmable since there is no DNA. Germline V gene sequence: CDR1 PRHDT, CDR2 FYEKMQ (reference sequence). The CDR3 covers 14 residues. This CDR3 reads CASSLQLAEETQYF.

The genes are TRBV5-5 and TRBJ2-7; TCRdb's assignment of TRBD1 cannot be checked, as there is no DNA. The CDR3 consists of 16 residues. CDR1 is SGHKS and CDR2 is YYEKEE in the germline V gene (reference sequence). The CDR3 region is CASSLYPSGTPYEQYF.

The V gene is TRBV28, the J gene TRBJ2-3; TCRdb reports TRBD1, a call that lacks DNA to check it against. Germline CDR1 and CDR2: MDHEN and SYDVKM. The CDR3 consists of 15 residues. The CDR3 sequence is CASSRTGGPLDTQYF. The full variable domain, rest sourced from reference TRBV28 and TRBJ2-3, is DVKVTQSSRYLVKRTGEKVFLECVQDMDHENMFWYRQDPGLGLRLIYFSYDVKMKEKGDIPEGYSVSREKKERFSLILESASTNQTSMYLCASSRTGGPLDTQYFGPGTRLTVL.

The chain joins TRBV5-1 to TRBJ2-7. Germline V gene data show CDR1 as SGHRS and CDR2 as YFSETQ. The CDR3 covers 14 residues. CDR3 sequence: CASSLVGGSYEQYF.

This rearrangement joins TRBV6-5 to TRBJ2-5; the TCRdb D gene call, TRBD1, has no DNA to confirm it. The CDR3 has 15 residues. Germline V gene lookup returns CDR1 MNHEY and CDR2 SVGAGI. The CDR3 reads CASSRGQGSQETQYF.

This rearrangement joins TRBV7-2 to TRBJ2-1; TCRdb gives TRBD1 as the D gene, but with no DNA this cannot be confirmed. Per the germline V gene, CDR1 is SGHTA and CDR2 is FQGNSA. The CDR3 is made up of 15 amino acids. CDR3 loop: CASSSEGGGYNEQFF.

The chain combines TRBV5-5 with TRBJ2-1; TCRdb's assignment of TRBD2 cannot be checked, as there is no DNA. The CDR3 consists of 14 residues. Germline-derived CDR1 and CDR2 are SGHKS and YYEKEE (reference sequence). CDR3 residues: CASSSSGGHNEQFF.

The CDR3: CASEGTEAGPSYEQYF. This sequence joins TRBV28 and TRBJ2-7; there is no DNA to check the TCRdb D call of TRBD2. This CDR3 spans 16 amino acids. CDR1 and CDR2 from the germline V gene are MDHEN and SYDVKM.

This chain's CDR3 is CASSTRWRNSGNTIYF. The chain carries TRBV28 and TRBJ1-3; no DNA is available, so the TRBD1 call from TCRdb remains unchecked. CDR3 length: 16 amino acids. Per the germline V gene, CDR1 is MDHEN and CDR2 is SYDVKM.

The rearrangement uses TRBV27 and TRBJ2-7; with no DNA, the TCRdb D assignment of TRBD1 cannot be verified. This CDR3 contains 14 residues. Germline values: CDR1 MNHEY, CDR2 SMNVEV (reference sequence). CDR3 region: CASSFGTPSYEQYF.

The chain employs TRBV7-9 and TRBJ1-2; absent DNA, TCRdb's TRBD1 call cannot be checked. Germline-derived CDR1 and CDR2 are SEHNR and FQNEAQ (reference sequence). The CDR3 has 19 amino acids. The CDR3 protein is CASSFAPGTGSGNNYGYTF. The whole variable domain, filled in from reference TRBV7-9 and TRBJ1-2, reads DTGVSQNPRHKITKRGQNVTFRCDPISEHNRLYWYRQTLGQGPEFLTYFQNEAQLEKSRLLSDRFSAERPKGSFSTLEIQRTEQGDSAMYLCASSFAPGTGSGNNYGYTFGSGTRLTVV.

This chain connects TRBV27 to TRBJ1-6; TCRdb indicates TRBD1, and absent DNA this call remains unverified. There are 13 residues in the CDR3. Germline V gene lookup returns CDR1 MNHEY and CDR2 SMNVEV (reference sequence). This CDR3 reads CASRVGGDSPLHF.

The chain is built from TRBV7-9 and TRBJ2-1; TCRdb picks TRBD2, but there is no DNA to check that call. There are 16 residues in the CDR3. Per germline, CDR1 SEHNR and CDR2 FQNEAQ (reference sequence). This chain's CDR3 is CASSSPGTSFPNEQFF.

The CDR3 loop is CASSQAGEQETQYF. The rearrangement uses TRBV23-1 and TRBJ2-5; absent DNA, TCRdb's TRBD1 call cannot be checked. TRBV23-1 is known as an ORF, though its function is uncertain. The CDR3 is 14 amino acids.

The chain joins TRBV28 to TRBJ1-6. Looked up from germline, CDR1 is MDHEN and CDR2 is SYDVKM. This CDR3 has 14 residues. The CDR3 sequence: CASSSSEYNSPLHF.

The chain combines TRBV5-1 with TRBJ2-7. CDR1 and CDR2 (germline): SGHRS, YFSETQ. The CDR3 covers 15 residues. The CDR3 region is CASSLERNPSYEQYF.

The chain links TRBV7-6 to TRBJ2-1. Germline CDR1 and CDR2: SGHVS and FNYEAQ. The CDR3 sequence is 13 residues long. The CDR3 spells CASSVWSGNEQFF.

The chain joins TRBV13 to TRBJ2-7. The CDR3 runs 11 residues. Germline V gene sequence: CDR1 PRHDT, CDR2 FYEKMQ (reference sequence). The CDR3 sequence: CASSLGPEQYF.

This chain links TRBV29-1 with TRBJ1-1; TCRdb indicates TRBD1, and absent DNA this call remains unverified. The CDR3 is 13 residues long. Germline loops: CDR1 SQVTM, CDR2 ANQGSEA. The CDR3 reads CSGRTVMNTEAFF.

The rearrangement joins TRBV29-1 to TRBJ1-2; TCRdb reports TRBD1, a call that lacks DNA to check it against. Germline V gene lookup returns CDR1 SQVTM and CDR2 ANQGSEA. The CDR3 spans 16 residues. The CDR3 sequence: CSVDPFAGGQLDGYTF. The complete variable domain, with remaining parts taken from reference TRBV29-1 and TRBJ1-2, reads SAVISQKPSRDICQRGTSLTIQCQVDSQVTMMFWYRQQPGQSLTLIATANQGSEATYESGFVIDKFPISRPNLTFSTLTVSNMSPEDSSIYLCSVDPFAGGQLDGYTFGSGTRLTVV.

The chain links TRBV7-8 to TRBJ2-7; no DNA is available, so the TRBD1 call from TCRdb remains unchecked. This CDR3 contains 13 residues. Germline-derived CDR1 and CDR2 are SGHVS and FQNEAQ. Here the CDR3 reads CASSPTPLYEQYF.

The rearrangement uses TRBV25-1 and TRBJ2-3; lacking DNA, the TRBD1 call made by TCRdb goes unchecked. Germline CDR1 reads MGHDK; CDR2 reads SYGVNS. This CDR3 contains 18 residues. The CDR3 region is CASSDLYGAGGSTDTQYF.

The chain is built from TRBV29-1 and TRBJ2-7; checking the TCRdb D call of TRBD1 is not possible without DNA. The CDR3 runs to 14 residues. Germline V gene data show CDR1 as SQVTM and CDR2 as ANQGSEA. This chain's CDR3 is CSVVPDRGYYEQYF.

J is TRBJ1-5 and V is TRBV12-3 or TRBV12-4. There are 15 residues in the CDR3. CDR3 sequence: CASSQTINSNQPQHF.

V usage is TRBV7-2 and J usage is TRBJ1-1. The CDR3 is made up of 13 amino acids. Germline CDR1 is SGHTA and CDR2 is FQGNSA. The CDR3 sequence is CASSSVGYTEAFF. Full variable domain (outside the CDR3, taken from reference TRBV7-2 and TRBJ1-1): GAGVSQSPSNKVTEKGKDVELRCDPISGHTALYWYRQSLGQGLEFLIYFQGNSAPDKSGLPSDRFSAERTGGSVSTLTIQRTQQEDSAVYLCASSSVGYTEAFFGQGTRLTVV.

The chain joins TRBV7-6 to TRBJ2-3. This CDR3 region has 15 residues. Germline CDR1 reads SGHVS; CDR2 reads FNYEAQ. CDR3 region: CASSPSTSGADTQYF. The full variable domain, rest sourced from reference TRBV7-6 and TRBJ2-3, is GAGVSQSPRYKVTKRGQDVALRCDPISGHVSLYWYRQALGQGPEFLTYFNYEAQQDKSGLPNDRFSAERPEGSISTLTIQRTEQRDSAMYRCASSPSTSGADTQYFGPGTRLTVL.

The chain uses TRBV28 and TRBJ2-1; no DNA is available, so the TRBD2 call from TCRdb remains unchecked. Germline-derived CDR1 and CDR2 are MDHEN and SYDVKM. The CDR3 covers 13 residues. CDR3 in amino acids: CASSLLEEEEQFF.

This chain joins TRBV15 and TRBJ2-1; TCRdb gives TRBD1 as the D gene, but with no DNA this cannot be confirmed. Per the germline V gene, CDR1 is LNHNV and CDR2 is YYDKDF (reference sequence). The CDR3 is 14 residues long. The CDR3 reads CATSRNARGDEQFF.

CDR3 region: CATSLRRGLYYGYTF. The chain carries TRBV15 and TRBJ1-2; TCRdb outputs TRBD1, but without DNA this stays unchecked. The CDR3 contains 15 residues. Per germline, CDR1 LNHNV and CDR2 YYDKDF (reference sequence).

This chain links TRBV15 with TRBJ2-7. The CDR3 has 12 residues. Germline lookup yields CDR1 LNHNV and CDR2 YYDKDF (reference sequence). Here the CDR3 reads CATSRENQEQYF.